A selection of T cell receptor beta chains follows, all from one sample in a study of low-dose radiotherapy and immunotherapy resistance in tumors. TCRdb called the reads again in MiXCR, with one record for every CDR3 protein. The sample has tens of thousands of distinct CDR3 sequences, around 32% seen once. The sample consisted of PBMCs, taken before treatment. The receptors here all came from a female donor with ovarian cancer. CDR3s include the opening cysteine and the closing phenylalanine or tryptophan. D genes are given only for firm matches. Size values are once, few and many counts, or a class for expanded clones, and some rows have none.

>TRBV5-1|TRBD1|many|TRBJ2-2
CASSLEGAGTGELFF
TGCGCCAGCAGCTTGGAGGGGGCCGGCACCGGGGAGCTGTTTTTT
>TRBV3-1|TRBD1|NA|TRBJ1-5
CASSQAGGHQPQHF
TGTGCCAGCAGCCAAGCAGGGGGGCATCAGCCCCAGCATTTT
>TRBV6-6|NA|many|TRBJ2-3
CASKGLGDTDTQYF
TGTGCCAGCAAGGGGTTGGGTGATACAGATACGCAGTATTTT
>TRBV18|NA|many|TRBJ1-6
CASSPEPFNSPLHF
TGTGCCAGCTCACCAGAACCTTTTAATTCACCCCTCCACTTT
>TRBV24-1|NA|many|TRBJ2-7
CATSDPSGTGTYEQYF
TGTGCCACCAGTGATCCCTCCGGGACGGGAACCTACGAGCAGTACTTC
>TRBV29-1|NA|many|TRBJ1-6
CSVAGEPGSPLHF
TGCAGCGTTGCCGGGGAACCAGGCTCACCCCTCCACTTT
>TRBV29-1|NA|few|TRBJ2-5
CSFTLGPPEGTQYF
TGCAGCTTCACTCTGGGCCCTCCAGAGGGGACCCAGTACTTC
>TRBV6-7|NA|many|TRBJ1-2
CASSCGHPYGYTF
TGTGCCAGCAGTTGCGGCCACCCATATGGCTACACCTTC
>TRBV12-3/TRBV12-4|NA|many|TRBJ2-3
CASSLRTGLHTDTQYF
TGTGCCAGCAGTCTCCGAACGGGACTCCACACAGATACGCAGTATTTT
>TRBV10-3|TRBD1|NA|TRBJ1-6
CAITTGNSPLHF
TGTGCCATCACGACAGGGAATTCACCCCTCCACTTT
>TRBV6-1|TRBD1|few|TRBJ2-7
CASSSRQGPYEQYF
TGTGCCAGCAGTTCCCGACAGGGCCCCTACGAGCAGTACTTC
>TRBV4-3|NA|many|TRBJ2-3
CASSQDLPGEVTDTQYF
TGCGCCAGCAGCCAAGATCTGCCGGGGGAGGTCACAGATACGCAGTATTTT
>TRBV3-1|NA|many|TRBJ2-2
CASSQVWNTGELFF
TGTGCCAGCAGCCAAGTTTGGAACACCGGGGAGCTGTTTTTT
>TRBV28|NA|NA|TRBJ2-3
CASSPGPRADTQYF
TGTGCCAGCAGTCCGGGACCCCGCGCGGATACGCAGTATTTT
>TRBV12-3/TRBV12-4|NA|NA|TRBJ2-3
CASSQKVGADTQYF
TGTGCCAGCAGTCAGAAAGTCGGGGCAGATACGCAGTATTTT
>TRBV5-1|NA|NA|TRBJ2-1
CASSGYDEQFF
TGCGCCAGCAGCGGTTATGATGAGCAGTTCTTC
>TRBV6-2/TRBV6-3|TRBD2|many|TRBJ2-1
CASSTPRTSGISEQFF
TGTGCCAGCAGTACGCCTAGGACTAGCGGGATAAGTGAGCAGTTCTTC
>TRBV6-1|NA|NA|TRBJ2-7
CASGNPQHQNEQYF
TGTGCCAGCGGGAACCCACAGCATCAGAACGAGCAGTACTTC
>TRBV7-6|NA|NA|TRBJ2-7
CASSLARDGANYEQYF
TGTGCCAGCAGCTTGGCAAGGGACGGAGCAAACTACGAGCAGTACTTC
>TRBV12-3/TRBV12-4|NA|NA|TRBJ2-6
CASSRTGFKANVLTF
TGTGCCAGCAGTCGTACAGGGTTTAAAGCCAACGTCCTGACTTTC
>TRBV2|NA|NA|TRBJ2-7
CASSGRAGYEQYF
TGTGCCAGCTCGGGCCGTGCGGGTTACGAGCAGTACTTC
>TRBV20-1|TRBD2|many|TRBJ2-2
CSARAPSGHFAELFF
TGCAGTGCTAGAGCGCCTAGCGGGCACTTTGCGGAGCTGTTTTTT
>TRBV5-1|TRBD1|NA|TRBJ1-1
CASSPQGLDTEAFF
TGCGCCAGCAGCCCACAGGGGCTAGACACTGAAGCTTTCTTT
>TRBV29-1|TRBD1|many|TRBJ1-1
CSVNVGGRNTEAFF
TGCAGCGTCAACGTAGGGGGCCGGAACACTGAAGCTTTCTTT
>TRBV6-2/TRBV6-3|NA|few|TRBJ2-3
CASRAWGSTDTQYF
TGTGCCAGCAGAGCTTGGGGGAGCACAGATACGCAGTATTTT
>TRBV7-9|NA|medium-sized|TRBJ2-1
CASSSGLSHNEQFF
TGTGCCAGCAGCTCGGGACTTTCACACAATGAGCAGTTCTTC
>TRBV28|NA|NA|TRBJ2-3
CASSPLASTDTQYF
TGTGCCAGCAGCCCCCTGGCTAGCACAGATACGCAGTATTTT
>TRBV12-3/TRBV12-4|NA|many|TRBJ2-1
CASSFPSTAYYNEQFF
TGTGCCAGCAGTTTCCCCTCCACAGCCTACTACAATGAGCAGTTCTTC
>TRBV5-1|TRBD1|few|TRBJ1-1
CASSLSGGQTEAFF
TGCGCCAGCAGCTTATCGGGGGGACAGACTGAAGCTTTCTTT
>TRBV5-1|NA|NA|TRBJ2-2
CASSVGGLNTGELFFF
NA
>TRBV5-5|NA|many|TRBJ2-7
CASSLVLSEQYF
TGTGCCAGCAGCTTAGTCCTTTCCGAGCAGTACTTC
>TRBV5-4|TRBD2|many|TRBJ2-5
CASSFAGEETQYF
TGTGCCAGCAGCTTCGCGGGAGAAGAGACCCAGTACTTC
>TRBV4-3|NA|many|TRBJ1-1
CASSQGNGGLYDTEAFF
TGCGCCAGCAGCCAAGGGAATGGTGGGTTATACGACACTGAAGCTTTCTTT
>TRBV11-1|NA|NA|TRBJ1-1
CASSRKGTGLNTEAFF
TGTGCCAGCAGCCGGAAAGGAACAGGGCTGAACACTGAAGCTTTCTTT
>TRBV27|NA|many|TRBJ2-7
CASSLFFGQSYEQYF
TGTGCCAGCAGTTTATTCTTTGGACAGAGCTACGAGCAGTACTTC
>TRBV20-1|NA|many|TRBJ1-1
CSTPRTANTEAFF
TGCAGTACTCCCCGGACAGCGAACACTGAAGCTTTCTTT
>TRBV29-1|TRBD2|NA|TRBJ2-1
CSVDGLAGGRNEQFF
TGCAGCGTTGATGGTCTAGCGGGGGGGCGCAATGAGCAGTTCTTC
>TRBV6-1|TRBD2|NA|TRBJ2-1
CASSLRGGRAPYNEQFF
TGTGCCAGCAGCCTGAGGGGCGGGAGGGCCCCCTACAATGAGCAGTTCTTC
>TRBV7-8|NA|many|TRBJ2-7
CASSLVTTDSYEQYF
TGTGCCAGCAGCTTAGTTACGACAGATAGCTACGAGCAGTACTTC
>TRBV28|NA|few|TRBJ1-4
CASSALDSARGKLFF
TGTGCCAGCAGCGCCCTGGACAGCGCAAGGGGAAAACTGTTTTTT
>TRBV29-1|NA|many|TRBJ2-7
CSVRERGSSSYEQYF
TGCAGCGTCCGCGAGAGGGGGTCCAGCTCCTACGAGCAGTACTTC
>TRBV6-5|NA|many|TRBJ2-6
CASSSSSGSGANVLTF
TGTGCCAGCAGTTCCTCCAGTGGGTCTGGGGCCAACGTCCTGACTTTC
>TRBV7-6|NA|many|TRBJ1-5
CASSSGVGQPDQPQHF
TGTGCCAGCAGCTCCGGGGTCGGGCAGCCCGATCAGCCCCAGCATTTT
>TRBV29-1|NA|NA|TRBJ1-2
CSVEANRGYGYTF
TGCAGCGTTGAAGCCAACCGGGGCTATGGCTACACCTTC
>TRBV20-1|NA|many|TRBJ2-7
CSAASGAEQYF
TGCAGTGCCGCCTCGGGGGCCGAGCAGTACTTC
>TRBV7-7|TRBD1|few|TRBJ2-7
CASSRDRGHEQYF
TGTGCTAGCAGTCGGGACAGGGGCCACGAGCAGTACTTC
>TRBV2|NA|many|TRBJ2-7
CASSMVRAEEQYF
TGTGCCAGCAGTATGGTCAGGGCGGAAGAGCAGTACTTC
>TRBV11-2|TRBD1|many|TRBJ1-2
CASSTGTGHHDGYTF
TGTGCCAGCAGCACCGGGACAGGGCATCACGATGGCTACACCTTC
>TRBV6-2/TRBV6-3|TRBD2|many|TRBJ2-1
CASRPAGGPGEQFF
TGTGCCAGCAGACCAGCGGGGGGCCCCGGTGAGCAGTTCTTC
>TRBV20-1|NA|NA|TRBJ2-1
CSARGPIGYNEQFF
TGCAGTGCGAGAGGTCCGATTGGGTACAATGAGCAGTTCTTC